The entry below gives a single TCR beta chain sequence along with its context. The antigen is undetermined. V was cut by 3 bases and J by 7 bases, with 9 bases left in between. The V gene's germline CDR1 is GTSNPN and CDR2 SVGIG (reference sequence). This CDR3 contains 11 residues. This sample is drawn from a study of vaccination effects on CD4 cells after COVID-19. General study findings and limits: Clonal contraction was marked in infection- and vaccine-induced clones late after vaccination.

Assay: immunoSEQ multiplex PCR; the TCRdb copy retains only in-frame clones and omits some. The sample lists tens of thousands of clones; about two thirds were seen once. Upon completion of approximately ten days in culture, CD4+ T cells were isolated. The clonotype originates from a human donor who received a COVID-19 vaccine. The chain uses TRBV30 and TRBJ1-2; D is perhaps TRBD1 (5 bases). The source material was CD4+ T cells from PBMCs cultured without peptide, sampled before COVID-19 vaccination. The CDR3 DNA is TGTGCCTGGAGCGGGCAGGGTGGCTACACCTTC. Encoded protein: CAWSGQGGYTF.